This entry is about one TCR beta chain. Profiled with immunoSEQ multiplex PCR; TCRdb holds only in-frame clones, not every one. The data hold about 250,000 clones, with about 89% observed a single time. The source of the sample is a study of blood T cell repertoires in COVID-19. On the study more broadly: The samples span acute and convalescent COVID-19 from the United States, Italy and Spain.

Losses at the gene ends were 3 bases for V and 14 bases for J; bases not matched to a gene: 6. The germline V gene has CDR1 SGHTA and CDR2 FQGNSA. The CDR3 consists of 13 residues. The study counted Cohort 3 donors as recovered given two negative PCRs, clearance, or symptom resolution. The sequence was obtained from a man aged 35 to 55 who had recovered from COVID-19. Sequenced input: PBMCs or T cells enriched from blood (not recorded which). The chain combines TRBV7-2 with TRBJ2-2, with TRBD1 matching over 10 bases. CDR3 protein: CASSFRDRGGLFF. In nucleotides, the CDR3 is TGTGCCAGCAGCTTCCGGGACAGGGGAGGACTGTTTTTT.